These T cell receptor beta chains were read from a single sample in a study of shared clonotypes between healthy human individuals. Sequencing used immunoSEQ multiplex PCR; TCRdb keeps in-frame clones, though not all of them. The sample gives about 960,000 clones, less than 85% of which show up once; nearly 1.5% is in the top ten. Sequenced input: memory CD4+ T cells sorted from blood. The receptor source for this set is a man between 18 and 29 years old in good health. Each CDR3 is given with its conserved first and last residue. Each record gives: D gene, clone size, J gene, V gene, CDR3 protein, CDR3 DNA. The D gene is left open where the match is weak. Clone size is given for some rows only: seen once, a few or many times, or a class if the clone is expanded.

d_call: TRBD1; clone_size: -; j_call: TRBJ1-6; v_call: TRBV6-5; cdr3_aa: CASSYTRQGHSPLHF; cdr3_nt: TGTGCCAGCAGTTACACAAGACAGGGCCATTCACCCCTCCACTTT
d_call: TRBD1; clone_size: -; j_call: TRBJ1-5; v_call: TRBV18; cdr3_aa: CASSPGRTGLNQPQHF; cdr3_nt: TGTGCCAGCTCACCGGGAAGGACAGGGCTGAATCAGCCCCAGCATTTT
d_call: -; clone_size: -; j_call: TRBJ1-5; v_call: TRBV5-1; cdr3_aa: CASSSHVNLVIQPQHF; cdr3_nt: TGCGCCAGCAGCTCCCACGTGAATTTGGTTATTCAGCCCCAGCATTTT
d_call: -; clone_size: -; j_call: TRBJ1-6; v_call: TRBV28; cdr3_aa: CASSFGGLIDNSPLHF; cdr3_nt: TGTGCCAGCAGTTTTGGGGGGCTTATCGATAATTCACCCCTCCACTTT
d_call: TRBD1; clone_size: -; j_call: TRBJ2-2; v_call: TRBV10-1; cdr3_aa: CASPIITGTGGKLFF; cdr3_nt: TGCGCCAGCCCAATTATTACCGGGACAGGGGGGAAGCTGTTTTTT
d_call: -; clone_size: -; j_call: TRBJ1-1; v_call: TRBV7-9; cdr3_aa: CASSYWGFEAFF; cdr3_nt: TGTGCCAGCAGCTACTGGGGATTTGAAGCTTTCTTT
d_call: -; clone_size: few; j_call: TRBJ1-2; v_call: TRBV18; cdr3_aa: CASSPPVGESYTF; cdr3_nt: TGTGCCAGCTCACCACCGGTGGGGGAGAGCTACACCTTC
d_call: TRBD1; clone_size: -; j_call: TRBJ1-1; v_call: TRBV15; cdr3_aa: CATRRTGNTEAFF; cdr3_nt: TGTGCCACCAGGCGGACAGGGAACACTGAAGCTTTCTTT
d_call: -; clone_size: -; j_call: TRBJ2-1; v_call: TRBV10-3; cdr3_aa: CAISESMGISSYNEQFF; cdr3_nt: TGTGCCATCAGTGAGTCGATGGGGATCAGCTCCTACAATGAGCAGTTCTTC
d_call: TRBD1; clone_size: -; j_call: TRBJ2-7; v_call: TRBV29-1; cdr3_aa: CSVEDPGGGEQYF; cdr3_nt: TGCAGCGTTGAAGATCCAGGGGGCGGCGAGCAGTACTTC
d_call: -; clone_size: -; j_call: TRBJ2-1; v_call: TRBV2; cdr3_aa: CASSPPFALNEQFF; cdr3_nt: TGTGCCAGCAGTCCACCTTTTGCGCTCAATGAGCAGTTCTTC
d_call: -; clone_size: -; j_call: TRBJ1-6; v_call: TRBV4-1; cdr3_aa: CASSPPAVTYNSPLHF; cdr3_nt: TGCGCCAGCAGCCCGCCCGCGGTAACCTATAATTCACCCCTCCACTTT
d_call: -; clone_size: -; j_call: TRBJ2-3; v_call: TRBV6-1; cdr3_aa: CASSELFTDTQYF; cdr3_nt: TGTGCCAGCAGTGAGCTATTCACAGATACGCAGTATTTT
d_call: -; clone_size: -; j_call: TRBJ2-5; v_call: TRBV6-5; cdr3_aa: CASSSGQGATQYF; cdr3_nt: TGTGCCAGCAGCTCGGGCCAGGGAGCGACCCAGTACTTC
d_call: -; clone_size: few; j_call: TRBJ1-1; v_call: TRBV6-5; cdr3_aa: CASSLSGTEAFF; cdr3_nt: TGTGCCAGCAGTCTCTCTGGGACTGAAGCTTTCTTT
d_call: TRBD1; clone_size: -; j_call: TRBJ1-1; v_call: TRBV7-2; cdr3_aa: CASSPGQGESGAFF; cdr3_nt: TGTGCCAGCAGCCCAGGACAGGGGGAGAGTGGAGCTTTCTTT
d_call: -; clone_size: -; j_call: TRBJ2-5; v_call: TRBV11-2; cdr3_aa: CASSTRTPGAETQYF; cdr3_nt: TGTGCCAGCAGCACCCGGACTCCAGGTGCGGAGACCCAGTACTTC
d_call: -; clone_size: -; j_call: TRBJ2-3; v_call: TRBV7-2; cdr3_aa: CASSQQALGLEPTDTQYF; cdr3_nt: TGTGCCAGCAGCCAACAAGCGTTAGGACTGGAACCCACAGATACGCAGTATTTT
d_call: TRBD2; clone_size: -; j_call: TRBJ2-5; v_call: TRBV5-1; cdr3_aa: CASSGGGGSSSKETQYF; cdr3_nt: TGCGCCAGCAGCGGTGGGGGAGGGTCGTCTTCGAAAGAGACCCAGTACTTC
d_call: TRBD1; clone_size: -; j_call: TRBJ2-7; v_call: TRBV18; cdr3_aa: CASSPGQVEQYF; cdr3_nt: TGTGCCAGCTCACCGGGACAGGTCGAGCAGTACTTC
d_call: TRBD2; clone_size: -; j_call: TRBJ2-7; v_call: TRBV6-5; cdr3_aa: CASTGGSRLEQYF; cdr3_nt: TGTGCCAGCACGGGGGGGAGTCGGTTGGAGCAGTACTTC
d_call: TRBD1; clone_size: -; j_call: TRBJ2-7; v_call: TRBV6-7; cdr3_aa: CASSYSQGDGTCEQYF; cdr3_nt: TGTGCCAGCAGTTACTCACAGGGGGACGGAACTTGCGAGCAGTACTTC
d_call: -; clone_size: -; j_call: TRBJ2-1; v_call: TRBV14; cdr3_aa: CASSLLWQANEQFF; cdr3_nt: TGTGCCAGCAGCCTCCTTTGGCAGGCAAATGAGCAGTTCTTC
d_call: -; clone_size: -; j_call: TRBJ2-7; v_call: TRBV2; cdr3_aa: CASSDEGAYEQYF; cdr3_nt: TGTGCCAGCAGTGACGAGGGGGCCTACGAGCAGTACTTC